Given below is one T cell receptor (beta chain) in context. As yet, its antigen is unknown. The data belong to a study of chemoradiotherapy in HPV16-positive cancers. The CDR3 extends over 15 amino acids. Germline CDR1 MNHEY, CDR2 SMNVEV (reference sequence). Losses at the gene ends were 2 bases for V and 1 base for J; bases not matched to a gene: 1. Notes on the study in general: The functional HPV-specific definition rests on just a couple of HPV16-positive patients.

TCRdb's copy holds only in-frame clones and misses some; the assay was immunoSEQ multiplex PCR. The sample has fewer than 25,000 clones, 73% seen once; the top ten hold 2% to 3%. Collection of the sample occurred from a patient who underwent chemoradiotherapy. The clonotype originates from a human donor with HPV-associated anogenital cancer. This chain links TRBV27 with TRBJ1-5, with TRBD1 identical over 8 bases. In DNA, the CDR3 is TGTGCCAGCAGTTTAGGGGACAGGAGCAATCAGCCCCAGCATTTT. It encodes CASSLGDRSNQPQHF.